A single sample gave rise to the 20 T cell receptor beta chains below, sequenced in a study of shared clonotypes between healthy human individuals. The repertoire was sequenced with immunoSEQ multiplex PCR; TCRdb's copy has only in-frame clones and lacks some. The data contain 1,500,000 or so clones, around 95% of them singletons. Sequencing was done on a sample of naive CD4+ T cells sorted from blood. Subset meaning: CD45RA+ positively selected. These receptor sequences come from a man aged 25-45 years in good health.

This chain uses TRBV7-9 with TRBJ2-3, with a weak D call TRBD2 (5 bases). Germline CDR1 SEHNR, CDR2 FQNEAQ (reference sequence). V was cut by 5 bases and J by 4 bases, with 13 bases left in between. The CDR3 consists of 14 residues. CDR3 nucleotides: TGTGCCAGCAGCCCCACTAGTGGCGCAGATACGCAGTATTTT. Its protein product is CASSPTSGADTQYF.

CDR3: CASSQTFWAGGSYNEQFF. In DNA, the CDR3 is TGTGCCAGCAGCCAGACCTTTTGGGCGGGAGGCTCCTACAATGAGCAGTTCTTC. This chain links TRBV5-5 with TRBJ2-1; 8 bases agree with TRBD2. This CDR3 is built from 18 residues. The germline V gene encodes CDR1 SGHKS and CDR2 YYEKEE (reference sequence). Trimming at V came to 4 bases and at J to 0 bases, leaving 12 bases not matched to a gene.

The genes are TRBV4-1 and TRBJ2-3; 7 bases match TRBD1. This CDR3 contains 15 residues. The germline CDR1 and CDR2 sequences are MGHRA and YSYEKL. After removal of 4 bases from V and 4 bases from J, the junction contained 8 bases not matched to a gene. CDR3 coding DNA: TGCGCCAGCAGCCGAACAGGGGATTTCGCAGATACGCAGTATTTT. As protein: CASSRTGDFADTQYF.

V usage is TRBV29-1 and J usage is TRBJ1-2; possibly TRBD1 for D (5 bases). Looked up from germline, CDR1 is SQVTM and CDR2 is ANQGSEA. This CDR3 spans 14 amino acids. Trimming stripped 3 bases from V and 4 bases from J, with 15 bases between. CDR3 sequence: CSVDPDRPIYGYTF. Written as DNA, the CDR3 is TGCAGCGTTGATCCCGACAGACCGATCTATGGCTACACCTTC.

The genes are TRBV30 and TRBJ2-7, with D perhaps matching TRBD1 (6 bases). Germline V gives CDR1 GTSNPN, CDR2 SVGIG (reference sequence). This CDR3 is 13 amino acids long. V was clipped by 6 bases and J by 2 bases, with 14 bases between them. The CDR3 nucleotides read TGTGCCTGTCCGGGACATTCGACCTACGAGCAGTACTTC. Its translation: CACPGHSTYEQYF.

The rearrangement joins TRBV6-1 to TRBJ1-2, with 7 bases matching TRBD1. V gave up 0 bases and J gave up 2 bases; unmatched junction bases: 0. This CDR3 has 14 residues. Germline V gene sequence: CDR1 MNHNS, CDR2 SASEGT. The CDR3, as DNA: TGTGCCAGCAGTGAAGCGACAGGGAACTATGGCTACACCTTC. Its protein is CASSEATGNYGYTF.

The chain carries TRBV7-2 and TRBJ1-4; 7 bases map to TRBD1. This CDR3 has 14 amino acids. V gave up 1 base and J gave up 8 bases; unmatched junction bases: 4. CDR1 SGHTA and CDR2 FQGNSA come from the germline V gene. CDR3 sequence reads: CASSLDPGGEKLFF. The CDR3 coding sequence is TGTGCCAGCAGCTTAGATCCAGGGGGAGAAAAACTGTTTTTT.

Turning to this clone: The same CDR3 is also encoded by other DNA sequences in this sample. The CDR3, as DNA: TGCGCCAGCAGCTTGGATCCGGGCAATCAGCCCCAGCATTTT. Translating it yields CASSLDPGNQPQHF. The genes are TRBV5-1 and TRBJ1-5; D gene uncertain. Germline assignment: CDR1 SGHRS and CDR2 YFSETQ. The CDR3 has 14 residues. Trimming stripped 0 bases from V and 2 bases from J, with 6 bases between.

This clone appeared a single time. V is TRBV10-3 and J is TRBJ2-1; D unresolved. Per the germline V gene, CDR1 is ENHRY and CDR2 is SYGVKD. With 8 bases removed from V and 5 bases from J, the gap between germline ends came to 13 bases. CDR3 length equals 13 residues. CDR3 in amino acids: CAIGPLSHNEQFF. CDR3 sequence (DNA): TGTGCCATCGGCCCGCTTTCCCACAATGAGCAGTTCTTC.

This CDR3 reads CASSQGQGFDEQYF. The CDR3 DNA follows: TGCGCCAGCAGCCAAGGACAGGGGTTTGACGAGCAGTACTTC. The chain joins TRBV4-3 to TRBJ2-7; 8 nucleotides agree with TRBD1. Germline assignment: CDR1 LGHNA and CDR2 YSLEER. This CDR3 contains 14 residues. The trim removed 1 base at V and 5 bases at J, leaving 4 bases unmatched.

The chain couples TRBV21-1 to TRBJ2-2; TRBD1 is the table's D call and was not checked against the DNA. TRBV21-1 corresponds to a pseudogene. This CDR3 region has 18 residues. DNA of the CDR3: TGTGCCAGCAGGCCCACCTCGTCCCAGGGGGCCAACACCGGGGAGCTGTTTTTT. Protein product: CASRPTSSQGANTGELFF.

V usage is TRBV9 and J usage is TRBJ2-1; D is possibly TRBD1 or TRBD2 (5 bases each). Germline V CDR1 and CDR2: SGDLS, YYNGEE. The CDR3 runs to 14 residues. Trimming took off 4 bases at V and 2 bases at J, with 10 bases between the two ends. The CDR3 coding sequence is TGTGCCAGCAGCCCGCGAGGGGCCTACAATGAGCAGTTCTTC. Its protein product is CASSPRGAYNEQFF.

Concerning this clone: The sample holds other DNA sequences that translate to the same CDR3. The rearrangement links TRBV18 to TRBJ2-5; D unresolved. Trimming cost V 0 bases and J 2 bases, with 7 bases left between them. The length of the CDR3 is 14 residues. Per the germline V gene, CDR1 is KGHSH and CDR2 is LQKENI. DNA of the CDR3: TGTGCCAGCTCACCACCCAGCCTACAAGAGACCCAGTACTTC. This sequence encodes CASSPPSLQETQYF.

The chain couples TRBV9 to TRBJ2-4; 7 nucleotides line up with TRBD1. In germline, CDR1 is SGDLS, CDR2 YYNGEE. CDR3 length: 15 residues. J gave up 5 bases and V 4 bases, and 9 bases lay outside the gene matches. The DNA for the CDR3 is TGTGCCAGCAGCCCCCGACAGGGCCCTGAAAACATTCAGTACTTC. It codes for CASSPRQGPENIQYF.

CDR3 sequence: CASSPLGTSGSGVETQYF. In DNA form, the CDR3 reads TGTGCCAGCAGTCCCCTGGGGACTAGCGGGAGTGGAGTAGAGACCCAGTACTTC. The chain employs TRBV27 and TRBJ2-5; TRBD2 matches at 14 bases. V trimming: 5 bases; J trimming: 4 bases; junction bases outside the gene matches: 12. This CDR3 is 18 amino acids long. Germline CDR1 MNHEY, CDR2 SMNVEV (reference sequence).

V gene TRBV7-8 combines with J gene TRBJ2-3; D not resolved. This CDR3 is built from 15 residues. Trimming pared 0 bases from V and 2 bases from J, leaving 9 bases between. Germline-derived CDR1 and CDR2 are SGHVS and FQNEAQ. The CDR3 DNA reads TGTGCCAGCAGCTTAGCCCGTTTGGACACAGATACGCAGTATTTT. It specifies CASSLARLDTDTQYF. Using reference TRBV7-8 and TRBJ2-3 for the parts outside the CDR3, the full variable domain is GAGVSQSPRYKVAKRGQDVALRCDPISGHVSLFWYQQALGQGPEFLTYFQNEAQLDKSGLPSDRFFAERPEGSVSTLKIQRTQQEDSAVYLCASSLARLDTDTQYFGPGTRLTVL.

This chain connects TRBV28 to TRBJ2-7, with 9 bases identical to TRBD1. J lost 7 bases, V lost 5 bases, and 9 bases had no gene match. Germline loops: CDR1 MDHEN, CDR2 SYDVKM. The CDR3 contains 14 residues. In nucleotides, the CDR3 is TGTGCCAGCAGTCCCGGGACAGGGTGGCGGGAGCAGTACTTC. It is translated as CASSPGTGWREQYF.

This chain joins TRBV7-9 and TRBJ1-5; no clear D gene. The CDR3 sequence is 12 residues long. Germline CDR1 reads SEHNR; CDR2 reads FQNEAQ (reference sequence). Trimming shortened V by 9 bases and J by 2 bases, and 8 bases separated the two germline ends. Here the CDR3 DNA reads TGTGCCAGTGCCCGGGGCAATCAGCCCCAGCATTTT. Protein product: CASARGNQPQHF.

This chain joins TRBV5-1 and TRBJ2-1; TRBD2 aligns across 9 bases. The CDR3 is made up of 16 amino acids. The J segment lost 5 bases and the V segment lost 3 bases, leaving 9 bases of the junction unmatched. Germline CDR1 and CDR2: SGHRS and YFSETQ. CDR3 region: CASSSISGRSHNEQFF. CDR3 bases: TGCGCCAGCAGCTCGATTAGCGGGAGAAGTCACAATGAGCAGTTCTTC. Based on the CDR3 plus reference TRBV5-1 and TRBJ2-1, the full variable domain is KAGVTQTPRYLIKTRGQQVTLSCSPISGHRSVSWYQQTPGQGLQFLFEYFSETQRNKGNFPGRFSGRQFSNSRSEMNVSTLELGDSALYLCASSSISGRSHNEQFFGPGTRLTVL.

V usage is TRBV6-5 and J usage is TRBJ2-5; D not certain. Germline CDR1 and CDR2: MNHEY and SVGAGI. This CDR3 is 14 amino acids long. V lost 1 base, J lost 1 base, and 7 bases lay in between. The CDR3 sequence: CASSYFPGQETQYF. For the CDR3, the DNA is TGTGCCAGCAGTTACTTTCCGGGCCAAGAGACCCAGTACTTC.